Here is one TCR beta chain with its context. The CDR3 length is 12 residues. Germline V lookup: CDR1 LNHDA, CDR2 SQIVND (reference sequence). V lost 7 bases and J 4 bases, leaving 10 bases between the germline ends. Measured with immunoSEQ multiplex PCR; TCRdb has only the in-frame clones, and not every one. The table lists some 340,000 clones, more than 70% of them singletons. The treatment is: over 15 received Ad26.COV2.S at low or high dose, single or two shots; about 5 received placebo; per-sample allocation not given. The samples were gathered on day 63 after the first injection of vaccine or placebo. The data derive from a study of Ad26.COV2.S vaccination and SARS-CoV-2 variants.

Sequencing was performed on peripheral blood, taken in a trial of Ad26.COV2.S vaccine versus placebo. This TCR derives from a person between 18 and 60 years old who received the Ad26.COV2.S COVID-19 vaccine or a placebo. The chain carries TRBV19 and TRBJ1-1; possible D gene TRBD1, 6 bases. DNA for the CDR3: TGTGCCAGTAAGGAAGGGGGCACTGAAGCTTTCTTT. Its translation: CASKEGGTEAFF.